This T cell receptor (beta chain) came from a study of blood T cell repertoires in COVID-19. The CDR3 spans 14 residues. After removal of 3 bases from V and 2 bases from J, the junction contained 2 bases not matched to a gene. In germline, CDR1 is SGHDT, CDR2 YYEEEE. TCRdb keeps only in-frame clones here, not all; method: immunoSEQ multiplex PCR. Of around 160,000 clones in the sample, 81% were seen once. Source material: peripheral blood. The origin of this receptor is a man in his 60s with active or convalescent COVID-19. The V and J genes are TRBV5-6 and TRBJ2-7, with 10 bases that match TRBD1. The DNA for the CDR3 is TGTGCCAGCAGCTCCGGACAGGGGGCCTACGAGCAGTACTTC. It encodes CASSSGQGAYEQYF.